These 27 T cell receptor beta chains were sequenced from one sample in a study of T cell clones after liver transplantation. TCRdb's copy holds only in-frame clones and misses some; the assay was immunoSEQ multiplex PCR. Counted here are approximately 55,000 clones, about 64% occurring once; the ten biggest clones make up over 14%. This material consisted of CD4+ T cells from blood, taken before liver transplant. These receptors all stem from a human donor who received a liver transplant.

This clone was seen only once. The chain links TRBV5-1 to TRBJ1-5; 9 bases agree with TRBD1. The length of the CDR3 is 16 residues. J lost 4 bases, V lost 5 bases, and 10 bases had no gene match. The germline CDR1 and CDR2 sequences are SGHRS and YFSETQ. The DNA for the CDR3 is TGCGCCAGCAGATCCGGGGTTGGGACAGGGAATCAGCCCCAGCATTTT. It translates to CASRSGVGTGNQPQHF.

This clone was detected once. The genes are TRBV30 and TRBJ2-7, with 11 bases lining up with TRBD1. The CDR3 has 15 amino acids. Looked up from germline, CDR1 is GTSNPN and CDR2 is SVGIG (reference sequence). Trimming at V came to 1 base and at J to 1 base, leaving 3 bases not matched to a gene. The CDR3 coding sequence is TGTGCCTGGAGTGGGGACAGGGGGGGATCCTACGAGCAGTACTTC. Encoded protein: CAWSGDRGGSYEQYF. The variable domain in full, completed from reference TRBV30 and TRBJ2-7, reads SQTIHQWPATLVQPVGSPLSLECTVEGTSNPNLYWYRQAAGRGLQLLFYSVGIGQISSEVPQNLSASRPQDRQFILSSKKLLLSDSGFYLCAWSGDRGGSYEQYFGPGTRLTVT.

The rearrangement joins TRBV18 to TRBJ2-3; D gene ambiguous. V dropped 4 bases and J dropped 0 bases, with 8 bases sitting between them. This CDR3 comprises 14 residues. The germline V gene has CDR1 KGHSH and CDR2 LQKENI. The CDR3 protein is CASSRAASTDTQYF. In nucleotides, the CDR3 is TGTGCCAGCTCACGGGCAGCCAGCACAGATACGCAGTATTTT.

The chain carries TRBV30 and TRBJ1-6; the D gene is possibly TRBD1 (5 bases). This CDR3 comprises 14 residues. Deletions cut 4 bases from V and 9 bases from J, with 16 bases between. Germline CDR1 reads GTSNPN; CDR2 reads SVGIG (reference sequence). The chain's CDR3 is CAWNPRAGSSPLHF. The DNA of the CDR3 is TGTGCCTGGAACCCAAGGGCAGGGTCTTCACCCCTCCACTTT.

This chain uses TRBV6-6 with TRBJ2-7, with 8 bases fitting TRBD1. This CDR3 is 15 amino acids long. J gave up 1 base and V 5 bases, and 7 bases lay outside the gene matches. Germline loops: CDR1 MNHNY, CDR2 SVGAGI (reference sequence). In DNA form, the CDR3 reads TGTGCCAGCAGTGGAGGGCAGGGGGCTTCCTACGAGCAGTACTTC. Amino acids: CASSGGQGASYEQYF.

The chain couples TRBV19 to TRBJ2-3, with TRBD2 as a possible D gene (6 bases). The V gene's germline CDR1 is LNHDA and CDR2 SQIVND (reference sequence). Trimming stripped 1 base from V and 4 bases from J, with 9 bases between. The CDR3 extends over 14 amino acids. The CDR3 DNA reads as TGTGCCAGTAGTATAGGCGGGGCCTCAGATACGCAGTATTTT. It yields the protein CASSIGGASDTQYF.

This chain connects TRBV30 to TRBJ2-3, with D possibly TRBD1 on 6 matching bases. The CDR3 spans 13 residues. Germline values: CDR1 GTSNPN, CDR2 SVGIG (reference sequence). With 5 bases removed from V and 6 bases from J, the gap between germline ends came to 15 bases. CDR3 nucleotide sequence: TGTGCCTGGGGCTACAGGGATCGGGATACGCAGTATTTT. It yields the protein CAWGYRDRDTQYF. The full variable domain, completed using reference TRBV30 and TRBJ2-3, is SQTIHQWPATLVQPVGSPLSLECTVEGTSNPNLYWYRQAAGRGLQLLFYSVGIGQISSEVPQNLSASRPQDRQFILSSKKLLLSDSGFYLCAWGYRDRDTQYFGPGTRLTVL.

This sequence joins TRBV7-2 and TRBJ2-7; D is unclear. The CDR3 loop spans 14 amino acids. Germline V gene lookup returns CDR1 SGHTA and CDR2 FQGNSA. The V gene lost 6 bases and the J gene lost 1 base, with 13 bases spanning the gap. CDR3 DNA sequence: TGTGCCAGCAGTTTTGAGAGGTGGTCCTACGAGCAGTACTTC. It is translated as CASSFERWSYEQYF.

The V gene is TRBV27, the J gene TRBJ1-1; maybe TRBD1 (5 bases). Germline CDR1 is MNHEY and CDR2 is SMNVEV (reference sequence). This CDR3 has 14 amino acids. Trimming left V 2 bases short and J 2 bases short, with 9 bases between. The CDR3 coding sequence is TGTGCCAGCAGTTTAAGGGACTTAAACACTGAAGCTTTCTTT. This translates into CASSLRDLNTEAFF.

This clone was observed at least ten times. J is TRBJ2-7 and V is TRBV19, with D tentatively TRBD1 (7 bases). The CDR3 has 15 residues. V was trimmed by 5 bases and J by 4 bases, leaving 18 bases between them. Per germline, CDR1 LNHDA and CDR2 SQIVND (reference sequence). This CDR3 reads CASSFSRRGQYEQYF. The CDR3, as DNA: TGTGCCAGTAGTTTCAGTAGGAGGGGGCAGTACGAGCAGTACTTC.

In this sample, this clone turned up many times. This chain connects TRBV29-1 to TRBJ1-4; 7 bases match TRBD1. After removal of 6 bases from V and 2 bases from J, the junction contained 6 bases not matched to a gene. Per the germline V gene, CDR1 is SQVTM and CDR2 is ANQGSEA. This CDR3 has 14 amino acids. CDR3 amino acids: CSVAGTATNEKLFF. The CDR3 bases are TGCAGCGTCGCCGGGACAGCGACTAATGAAAAACTGTTTTTT.

The CDR3 spells CASSLVSGSLTEKLFF. In DNA, the CDR3 is TGTGCCAGCAGCTTAGTTTCAGGAAGTCTTACTGAAAAACTGTTTTTT. The chain couples TRBV7-2 to TRBJ1-4; no firm D call. Germline CDR1 reads SGHTA; CDR2 reads FQGNSA. V was pared by 1 base and J by 7 bases, with 16 bases between. CDR3 length: 16 residues.

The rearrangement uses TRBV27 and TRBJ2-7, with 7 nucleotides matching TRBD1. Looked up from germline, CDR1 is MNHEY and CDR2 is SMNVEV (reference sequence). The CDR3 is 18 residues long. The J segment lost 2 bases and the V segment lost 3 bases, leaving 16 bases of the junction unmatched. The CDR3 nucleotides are TGTGCCAGCAGTTTTAGGTTCCGCGGACAGGTCACCACCTACGAGCAGTACTTC. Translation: CASSFRFRGQVTTYEQYF.

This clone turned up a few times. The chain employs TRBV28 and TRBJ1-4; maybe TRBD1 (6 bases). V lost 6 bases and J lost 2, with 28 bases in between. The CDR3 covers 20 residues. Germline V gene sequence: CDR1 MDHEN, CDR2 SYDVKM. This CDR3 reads CASSLSGAGAVQGTNEKLFF. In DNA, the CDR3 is TGTGCCAGCAGCCTTTCAGGGGCCGGTGCGGTGCAGGGGACTAATGAAAAACTGTTTTTT.

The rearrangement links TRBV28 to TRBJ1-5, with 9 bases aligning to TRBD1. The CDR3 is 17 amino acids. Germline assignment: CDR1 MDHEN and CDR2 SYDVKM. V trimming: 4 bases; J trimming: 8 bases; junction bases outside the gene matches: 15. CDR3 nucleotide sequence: TGTGCCAGCAGTTCCTTAGTATCCGGACAGGGGAGGGAGCCCCAGCATTTT. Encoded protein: CASSSLVSGQGREPQHF.

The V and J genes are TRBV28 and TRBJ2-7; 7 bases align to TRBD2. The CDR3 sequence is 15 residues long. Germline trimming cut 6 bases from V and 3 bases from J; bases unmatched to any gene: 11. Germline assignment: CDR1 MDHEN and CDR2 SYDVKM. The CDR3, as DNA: TGTGCCAGCAGAATGACCGGGACTATGAGCTACGAGCAGTACTTC. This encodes CASRMTGTMSYEQYF.

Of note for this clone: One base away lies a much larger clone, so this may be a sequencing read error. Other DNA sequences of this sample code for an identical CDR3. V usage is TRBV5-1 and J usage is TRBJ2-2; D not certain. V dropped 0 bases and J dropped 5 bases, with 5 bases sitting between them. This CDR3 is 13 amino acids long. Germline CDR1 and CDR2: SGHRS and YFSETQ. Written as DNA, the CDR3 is TGCGCCAGCAGCTTGGACGGTACCGGGGAGCTGTTTTTT. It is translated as CASSLDGTGELFF.

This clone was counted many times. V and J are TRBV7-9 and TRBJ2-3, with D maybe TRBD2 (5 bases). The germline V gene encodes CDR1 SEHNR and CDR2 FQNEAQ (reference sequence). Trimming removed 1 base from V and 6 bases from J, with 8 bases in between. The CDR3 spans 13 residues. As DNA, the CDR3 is TGTGCCAGCAGCTTAGATGGCGGGGATACGCAGTATTTT. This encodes CASSLDGGDTQYF.

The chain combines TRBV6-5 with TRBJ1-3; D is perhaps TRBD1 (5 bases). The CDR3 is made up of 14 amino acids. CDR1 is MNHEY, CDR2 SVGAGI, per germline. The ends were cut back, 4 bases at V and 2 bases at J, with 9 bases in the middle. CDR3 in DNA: TGTGCCAGCAGTTTGGGACTAACTGGAAACACCATATATTTT. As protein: CASSLGLTGNTIYF.

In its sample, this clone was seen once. DNA of the CDR3: TGTGCCAGCATTATCGACAGGATGAACACTGAAGCTTTCTTT. Translated, it gives CASIIDRMNTEAFF. The J gene is TRBJ1-1, the V gene TRBV6-1, with a weak D call TRBD1 (6 bases). V lost 7 bases and J lost 0, with 12 bases in between. This CDR3 has 14 residues. CDR1 MNHNS and CDR2 SASEGT come from the germline V gene.

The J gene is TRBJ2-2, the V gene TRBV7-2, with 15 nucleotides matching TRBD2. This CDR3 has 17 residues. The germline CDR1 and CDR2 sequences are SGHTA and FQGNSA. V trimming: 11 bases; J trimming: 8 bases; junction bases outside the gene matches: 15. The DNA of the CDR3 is TGTGCCTCCAGCTTTAGGACTAGCGGGGGGGGCAAAGGGGAGCTGTTTTTT. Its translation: CASSFRTSGGGKGELFF.

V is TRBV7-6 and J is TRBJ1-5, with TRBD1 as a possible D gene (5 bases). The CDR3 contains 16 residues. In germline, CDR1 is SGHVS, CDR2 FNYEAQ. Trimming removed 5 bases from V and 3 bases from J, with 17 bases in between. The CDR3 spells CASSPFSRGDNQPQHF. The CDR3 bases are TGTGCCAGCAGCCCTTTTAGTCGGGGGGACAATCAGCCCCAGCATTTT.

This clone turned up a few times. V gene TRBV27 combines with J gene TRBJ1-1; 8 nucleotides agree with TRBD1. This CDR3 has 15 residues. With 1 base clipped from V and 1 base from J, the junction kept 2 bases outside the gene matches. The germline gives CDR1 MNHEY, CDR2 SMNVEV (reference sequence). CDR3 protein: CASSLYRGSNTEAFF. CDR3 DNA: TGTGCCAGCAGTTTATACAGGGGGTCGAACACTGAAGCTTTCTTT.

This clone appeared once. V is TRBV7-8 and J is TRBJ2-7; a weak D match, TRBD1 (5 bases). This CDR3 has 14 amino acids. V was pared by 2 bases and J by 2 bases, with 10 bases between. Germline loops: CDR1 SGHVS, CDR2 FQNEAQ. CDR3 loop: CASSLQMTAYEQYF. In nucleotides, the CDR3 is TGTGCCAGCAGCTTACAGATGACAGCCTACGAGCAGTACTTC.

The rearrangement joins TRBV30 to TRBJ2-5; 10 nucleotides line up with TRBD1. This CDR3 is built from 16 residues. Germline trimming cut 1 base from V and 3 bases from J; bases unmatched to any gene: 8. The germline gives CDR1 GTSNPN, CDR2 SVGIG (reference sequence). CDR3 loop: CAWSGTGGGGKETQYF. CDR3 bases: TGTGCCTGGAGTGGGACAGGGGGGGGTGGAAAAGAGACCCAGTACTTC.

The CDR3 loop reads CASSLRDRDEQFF. The CDR3, as DNA: TGTGCCAGCAGTCTCCGGGACAGGGATGAGCAGTTCTTC. The genes are TRBV6-1 and TRBJ2-1; the match to TRBD1 covers 9 bases. Germline values: CDR1 MNHNS, CDR2 SASEGT. The junction had 4 bases not matched to a gene; V was cut back by 5 bases and J by 8 bases. This CDR3 has 13 residues.

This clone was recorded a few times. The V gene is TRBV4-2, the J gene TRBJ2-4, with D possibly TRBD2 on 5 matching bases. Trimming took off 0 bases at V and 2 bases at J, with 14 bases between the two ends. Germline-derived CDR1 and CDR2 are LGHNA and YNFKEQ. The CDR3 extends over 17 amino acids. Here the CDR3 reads CASSQDEGIASKNIQYF. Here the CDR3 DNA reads TGTGCCAGCAGCCAAGATGAGGGAATAGCGTCCAAAAACATTCAGTACTTC.